This is a list of T cell receptor beta chains from one sample in a study of cytomegalovirus exposure and HLA in healthy donors. Measured with immunoSEQ multiplex PCR; TCRdb has only the in-frame clones, and not every one. The table shows around 170,000 clones, with 76% occurring only once. The material sequenced was PBMCs. These receptors originate from a man aged 18 to 30 in good health and CMV-seronegative. CDR3s leave out the opening cysteine and the closing phenylalanine or tryptophan. The size entry is marked missing in some rows and otherwise reads once, few, many or a size class.

v_gene,abundance,j_gene,CDR3aa
TRBV30,.,TRBJ2-1,AWSVLTGFNNEQF
TRBV27,few,TRBJ1-2,ASSSRGQGAGGYT
TRBV28,.,TRBJ2-1,ASSLTPGLAGGSYNEQF
TRBV25-1,.,TRBJ1-5,ASLPRPSRHSNQPQH
TRBV6-1,.,TRBJ2-5,ASRARVYGTQY
TRBV6-1,few,TRBJ1-1,ASSSTGDTEAF
TRBV11-1,few,TRBJ2-2,ASSFSGSTGELF
TRBV19,.,TRBJ1-5,ASSIDTIGGQPQH
TRBV14,.,TRBJ2-1,ASSQDIGLAGGRYNEQF
TRBV11-2,few,TRBJ1-1,ASSLLGTEAF
TRBV6-4,.,TRBJ2-1,ASSPRLAGGWVNEQF
TRBV10-3,.,TRBJ1-5,ATHRGQSDQPQH
TRBV30,.,TRBJ1-2,AWSPDRGIFGYT
TRBV27,.,TRBJ2-3,ASSSTGIGTDTQY
TRBV6-1,.,TRBJ1-1,ASSRDRGLTEAF
TRBV30,.,TRBJ2-3,ACMEDTQY
TRBV6-6,.,TRBJ2-1,ASRLSDRGPNEQF
TRBV5-1,.,TRBJ2-7,ASSSRQGPIEQY
TRBV12-1,.,TRBJ2-3,ASSSGGDRGCTDTQY
TRBV7-2,.,TRBJ2-1,ASSYPGTGHNEQF
TRBV29-1,.,TRBJ1-4,SVGREKLF
TRBV21-1,.,TRBJ2-2,ASNASGKGTGELF